A single sample is the source of the 20 T cell receptor beta chains below, sequenced in a study of blood T cells in healthy people across ages. It was with a sample-barcoded 5' primer and a J-beta primer mix that a second PCR of roughly 7 to 12 cycles was run. In TCRdb, the 5' RACE reads were re-called with MiXCR into one record per CDR3 protein. Of about 940,000 distinct CDR3 sequences listed, around 48% are singletons. Material: blood. Receptors were obtained from a man aged 30 to 39 in good health.

The chain couples TRBV24-1 to TRBJ2-1; 11 bases agree with TRBD2. This CDR3 comprises 19 residues. V shed 0 bases, J shed 4 bases, and the junction held 10 bases outside the gene matches. From germline, CDR1 is KGHDR and CDR2 SFDVKD. The CDR3 DNA reads TGTGCCACCAGTGATTTGCAGGCGGCTAGCGGGGGGACTTACAATGAGCAGTTCTTC. Its translation is CATSDLQAASGGTYNEQFF.

As concerns this clonotype: The junction departs from the called germline gene at one end, perhaps through a read error. The chain links TRBV27 to TRBJ2-7; D might be TRBD2 (5 bases). The CDR3 runs 15 residues. Germline CDR1 reads MNHEY; CDR2 reads SMNVEV (reference sequence). The CDR3 bases are TGTTCCAGCAGCCGAGCGGTCAGTAGCTCCTACGAGCAGTACTTC. Its protein is CSSSRAVSSSYEQYF.

This clonotype was detected only a few times. The V and J genes are TRBV27 and TRBJ2-7; 8 bases match TRBD1. J gave up 4 bases and V 5 bases, and 19 bases lay outside the gene matches. The CDR3 has 18 amino acids. In germline, CDR1 is MNHEY, CDR2 SMNVEV (reference sequence). CDR3 coding DNA: TGTGCCAGCAGTATTATAACCGGGACAGGAGGAGTTTCGTACGAGCAGTACTTC. This codes for CASSIITGTGGVSYEQYF.

CDR3 nucleotides: TGTGCCAGCAGCTTAGACTCCGGGGGCGATACGCAGTATTTT. It specifies CASSLDSGGDTQYF. V is TRBV7-9 and J is TRBJ2-3; D is perhaps TRBD1 or TRBD2 (6 bases each). The CDR3 consists of 14 residues. V dropped 1 base and J dropped 6 bases, with 11 bases sitting between them. From germline, CDR1 is SEHNR and CDR2 FQNEAQ (reference sequence).

The CDR3 reads CAAGGRDEQYF. As DNA, the CDR3 is TGTGCCGCAGGTGGGCGGGATGAGCAGTACTTC. J is TRBJ2-5 and V is TRBV10-3; D possibly corresponds to TRBD2 (6 bases). This CDR3 is built from 11 residues. V gave up 11 bases and J gave up 11 bases, with 18 bases separating them. The germline CDR1 and CDR2 sequences are ENHRY and SYGVKD.

The table lists this clonotype with a few counts. The genes are TRBV3-1 and TRBJ2-1; 9 bases agree with TRBD1. V shed 1 base and J 6 bases; nucleotides not matched to a gene: 4. The CDR3 sequence is 15 residues long. Germline V gene data show CDR1 as LGHDT and CDR2 as YNNKEL (reference sequence). In DNA, the CDR3 is TGTGCCAGCAGCCAAGGGACAGGGGCCCTCAATGAGCAGTTCTTC. Residues: CASSQGTGALNEQFF.

The chain combines TRBV11-1 with TRBJ2-2, with TRBD2 as a possible D gene (5 bases). The CDR3 has 13 amino acids. V dropped 8 bases and J dropped 7 bases, with 14 bases sitting between them. Germline loops: CDR1 SGHAT, CDR2 FQDESV (reference sequence). The CDR3 region has the DNA TGTGCCAGCCGAGAGAGGGAAAGCGGGGAGCTGTTTTTT. Its protein product is CASRERESGELFF.

The chain carries TRBV6-1 and TRBJ2-1; no firm D call. The V and J ends lost 10 bases and 3 bases respectively, with 13 bases between them. Germline CDR1 is MNHNS and CDR2 is SASEGT. The CDR3 length is 13 residues. CDR3 in DNA: TGTGCCACCCTACCGTCCGTCTACAATGAGCAGTTCTTC. Translated, it gives CATLPSVYNEQFF.

The chain joins TRBV6-6 to TRBJ1-2; TRBD1 agrees at 8 bases. Germline CDR1 and CDR2: MNHNY and SVGAGI (reference sequence). The CDR3 sequence is 14 residues long. The junction had 6 bases not matched to a gene; V was cut back by 5 bases and J by 4 bases. CDR3 region: CASSVTDRVYGYTF. The CDR3 DNA reads TGTGCCAGCAGTGTCACGGACAGGGTCTATGGCTACACCTTC.

This clonotype has just one count. The chain recombines TRBV20-1 with TRBJ2-1; 8 nucleotides line up with TRBD1. After removal of 0 bases from V and 2 bases from J, the junction contained 6 bases not matched to a gene. CDR1 and CDR2 (germline): DFQATT, SNEGSKA (reference sequence). This CDR3 is 16 amino acids long. CDR3 coding DNA: TGCAGTGCTAGAGATCCGGAACAGGGGGCCTACAATGAGCAGTTCTTC. This translates into CSARDPEQGAYNEQFF.

V is TRBV11-2 and J is TRBJ2-5; TRBD1 is a possible D gene (5 bases). The V end was cut by 3 bases, the J end by 7 bases, with 15 bases between. Germline CDR1 is SGHAT and CDR2 is FQNNGV. CDR3 length: 14 amino acids. CDR3 in DNA: TGTGCCAGCAGCTTTCTCGGCAGGGAAGGGACCCAGTACTTC. Translated, it gives CASSFLGREGTQYF.

This clonotype has a handful of counts. The J gene is TRBJ2-7, the V gene TRBV28; 7 nucleotides match TRBD1. The CDR3 covers 13 residues. Trimming at V came to 6 bases and at J to 6 bases, leaving 8 bases not matched to a gene. In germline, CDR1 is MDHEN, CDR2 SYDVKM. In DNA form, the CDR3 reads TGTGCCAGCAGGGTATACACAGGGGCCGAGCAGTACTTC. This sequence encodes CASRVYTGAEQYF.

The chain has TRBV6-6 and TRBJ1-5; TRBD1 matches 7 bases. The CDR3 runs 15 residues. Germline trimming cut 6 bases from V and 4 bases from J; bases unmatched to any gene: 9. Germline V CDR1 and CDR2: MNHNY, SVGAGI (reference sequence). The chain's CDR3 is CASRDKGAWNQPQHF. Here the CDR3 DNA reads TGTGCCAGCAGGGACAAGGGGGCATGGAATCAGCCCCAGCATTTT.

This chain uses TRBV20-1 with TRBJ1-2; 7 bases line up with TRBD1. There are 14 residues in the CDR3. Losses at the gene ends were 2 bases for V and 5 bases for J; bases not matched to a gene: 8. The germline CDR1 and CDR2 sequences are DFQATT and SNEGSKA (reference sequence). CDR3 DNA sequence: TGCAGTGCTAGACCTTCCACAGGGGAGTATGGCTACACCTTC. Encoded protein: CSARPSTGEYGYTF.

The V gene is TRBV29-1, the J gene TRBJ2-1; 7 bases are a match to TRBD1. CDR1 is SQVTM, CDR2 ANQGSEA, per germline. With 7 bases clipped from V and 7 bases from J, the junction kept 10 bases outside the gene matches. CDR3 length: 13 amino acids. This CDR3 reads CSDRGTGWNEQFF. For the CDR3, the DNA is TGCAGCGACAGGGGAACGGGTTGGAATGAGCAGTTCTTC.

The V gene is TRBV10-3, the J gene TRBJ1-5; no reliable D call. Germline V lookup: CDR1 ENHRY, CDR2 SYGVKD. The V and J ends lost 0 bases and 0 bases respectively, with 9 bases between them. CDR3 length: 16 amino acids. CDR3 protein: CAISESDRYSNQPQHF. CDR3 coding DNA: TGTGCCATCAGTGAGTCCGACCGATATAGCAATCAGCCCCAGCATTTT.

Only a few counts were recorded for this clonotype. The chain has TRBV4-2 and TRBJ2-3; the D call may be TRBD1 or TRBD2 (6 bases each). With 1 base removed from V and 0 bases from J, the gap between germline ends came to 14 bases. The CDR3 has 17 amino acids. Looked up from germline, CDR1 is LGHNA and CDR2 is YNFKEQ. The CDR3, as DNA: TGTGCCAGCAGCCAAGTAGCCGGGGGCGGTAGCACAGATACGCAGTATTTT. Its protein product is CASSQVAGGGSTDTQYF.

The chain recombines TRBV6-2 or TRBV6-3 with TRBJ1-5; D may be TRBD1 (6 bases). This CDR3 spans 15 amino acids. The germline CDR1 and CDR2 sequences are MNHEY and SVGEGT. V dropped 5 bases and J dropped 5 bases, with 16 bases sitting between them. The CDR3 DNA reads as TGTGCCAGCAGTCGCACCGGGACATCTCATCAGCCCCAGCATTTT. This sequence encodes CASSRTGTSHQPQHF.

The rearrangement joins TRBV4-1 to TRBJ2-7; possibly TRBD1 for D (6 bases). Trimming pared 1 base from V and 2 bases from J, leaving 9 bases between. CDR3 length: 14 amino acids. From germline, CDR1 is MGHRA and CDR2 YSYEKL. The CDR3 coding sequence is TGCGCCAGCAGCCAAGGGACAGTTACCTACGAGCAGTACTTC. Amino acid sequence: CASSQGTVTYEQYF.

CDR3 sequence reads: CASSLTGLSFDEQYF. In DNA form, the CDR3 reads TGTGCCAGTAGTCTGACAGGGTTAAGCTTCGACGAGCAGTACTTC. The V call is TRBV19, the J call TRBJ2-7, with 7 positions matching TRBD1. CDR1 LNHDA and CDR2 SQIVND come from the germline V gene (reference sequence). The CDR3 has 15 amino acids. Trimming removed 5 bases from V and 5 bases from J; junction bases left unmatched: 12. Combining the CDR3 with reference TRBV19 and TRBJ2-7 gives the whole variable domain DGGITQSPKYLFRKEGQNVTLSCEQNLNHDAMYWYRQDPGQGLRLIYYSQIVNDFQKGDIAEGYSVSREKKESFPLTVTSAQKNPTAFYLCASSLTGLSFDEQYFGPGTRLTVT.